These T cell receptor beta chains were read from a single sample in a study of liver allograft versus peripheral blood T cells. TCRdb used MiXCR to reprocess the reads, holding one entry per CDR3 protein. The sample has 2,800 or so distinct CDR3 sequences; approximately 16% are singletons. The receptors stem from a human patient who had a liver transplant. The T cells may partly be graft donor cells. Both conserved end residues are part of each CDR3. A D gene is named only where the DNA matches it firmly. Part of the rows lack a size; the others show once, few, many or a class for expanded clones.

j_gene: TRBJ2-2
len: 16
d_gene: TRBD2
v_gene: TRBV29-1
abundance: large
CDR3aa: CSVLGGQRERSGELFF
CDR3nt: TGCAGCGTTTTGGGAGGCCAGCGGGAGCGCTCCGGGGAGCTGTTTTTT

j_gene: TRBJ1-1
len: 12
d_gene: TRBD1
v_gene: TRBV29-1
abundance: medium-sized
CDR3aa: CSVRAGGVEAFF
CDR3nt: TGCAGCGTTAGGGCAGGGGGCGTTGAAGCTTTCTTT

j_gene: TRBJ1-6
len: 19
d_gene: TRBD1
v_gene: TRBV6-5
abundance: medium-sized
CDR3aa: CASSYSKGQGFLHNSPLHF
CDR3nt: TGTGCCAGCAGTTACTCGAAGGGACAGGGGTTTCTACATAATTCACCCCTCCACTTT

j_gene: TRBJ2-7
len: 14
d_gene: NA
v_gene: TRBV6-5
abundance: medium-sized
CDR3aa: CASSYLVRAREQYF
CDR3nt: TGTGCCAGCAGTTACCTCGTACGGGCGCGGGAGCAGTACTTC

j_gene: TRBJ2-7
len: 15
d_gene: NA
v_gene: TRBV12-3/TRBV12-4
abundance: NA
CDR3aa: CASSLAVPGHYEQYF
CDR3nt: TGTGCCAGCAGTTTAGCGGTGCCGGGGCACTACGAGCAGTACTTC

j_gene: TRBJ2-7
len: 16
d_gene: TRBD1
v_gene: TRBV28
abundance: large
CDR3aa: CASSLSPRQGRYEQYF
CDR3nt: TGTGCCAGCAGTTTGTCCCCCCGACAGGGGAGGTACGAGCAGTACTTC

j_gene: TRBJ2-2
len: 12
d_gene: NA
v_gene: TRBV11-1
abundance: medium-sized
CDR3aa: CASSYYPWELFF
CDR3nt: TGTGCCAGCAGCTACTACCCGTGGGAGCTGTTTTTT

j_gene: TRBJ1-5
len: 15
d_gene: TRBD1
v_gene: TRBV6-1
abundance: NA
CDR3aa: CASTLSGQGSQPQHF
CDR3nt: TGTGCCAGCACCCTCTCGGGACAGGGCAGTCAGCCCCAGCATTTT

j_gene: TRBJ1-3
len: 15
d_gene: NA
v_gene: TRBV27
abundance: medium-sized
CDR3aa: CASSLTTGSGNTIYF
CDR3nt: TGTGCCAGCAGTTTAACAACAGGGTCTGGAAACACCATATATTTT

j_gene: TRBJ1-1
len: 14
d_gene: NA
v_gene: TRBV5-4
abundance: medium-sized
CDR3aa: CASSWGTGNTEAFF
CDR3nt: TGTGCCAGCAGCTGGGGCACAGGGAACACTGAAGCTTTCTTT

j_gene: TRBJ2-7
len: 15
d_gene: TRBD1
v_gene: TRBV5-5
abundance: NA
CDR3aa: CASSLVFGQGYEQYF
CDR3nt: TGTGCCAGCAGCTTAGTGTTTGGACAGGGCTACGAGCAGTACTTC

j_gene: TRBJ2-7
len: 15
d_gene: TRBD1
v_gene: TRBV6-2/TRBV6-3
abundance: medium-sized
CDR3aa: CASSSGQGLRYEQYF
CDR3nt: TGTGCCAGCAGCTCCGGACAGGGCCTTCGCTACGAGCAGTACTTC

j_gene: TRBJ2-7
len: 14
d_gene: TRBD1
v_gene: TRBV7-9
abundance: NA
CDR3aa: CASSQTGDSYEQYF
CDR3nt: TGTGCCAGCAGCCAGACAGGGGACTCCTACGAGCAGTACTTC

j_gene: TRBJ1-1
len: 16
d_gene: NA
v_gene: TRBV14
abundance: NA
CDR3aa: CASSQTPGGSNTEAFF
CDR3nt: TGTGCCAGCAGCCAAACGCCGGGGGGGTCGAACACTGAAGCTTTCTTT

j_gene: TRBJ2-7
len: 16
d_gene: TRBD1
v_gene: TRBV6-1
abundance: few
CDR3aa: CASSETRVRGREEQYF
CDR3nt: TGTGCCAGCAGTGAAACGCGCGTCAGGGGGCGCGAGGAGCAGTACTTC

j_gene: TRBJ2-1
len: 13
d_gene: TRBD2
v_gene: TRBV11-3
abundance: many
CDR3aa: CASSLGLAGEQFF
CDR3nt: TGTGCCAGCAGCTTGGGACTAGCGGGTGAGCAGTTCTTC

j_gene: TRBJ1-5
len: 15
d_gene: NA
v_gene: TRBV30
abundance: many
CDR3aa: CAWSVGGNSNQPQHF
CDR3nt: TGTGCCTGGAGTGTGGGAGGGAATAGCAATCAGCCCCAGCATTTT

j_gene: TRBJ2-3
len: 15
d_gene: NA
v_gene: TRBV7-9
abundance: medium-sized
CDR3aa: CASSLVGFGVDTQYF
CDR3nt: TGTGCCAGCAGCTTAGTGGGGTTTGGAGTAGATACGCAGTATTTT

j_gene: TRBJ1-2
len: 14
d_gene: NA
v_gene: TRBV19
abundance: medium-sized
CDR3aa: CASTIPNGNYGYTF
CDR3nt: TGTGCCAGTACAATCCCTAACGGGAACTATGGCTACACCTTC

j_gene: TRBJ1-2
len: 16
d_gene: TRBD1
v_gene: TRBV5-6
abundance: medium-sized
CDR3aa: CASRTPGTGNNYGYTF
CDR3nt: TGTGCCAGCAGAACCCCAGGGACAGGGAACAACTATGGCTACACCTTC

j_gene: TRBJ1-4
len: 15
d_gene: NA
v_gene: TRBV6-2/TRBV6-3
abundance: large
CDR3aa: CASSYSEQADEKLFF
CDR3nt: TGTGCCAGCAGTTACTCAGAACAAGCGGATGAAAAACTGTTTTTT

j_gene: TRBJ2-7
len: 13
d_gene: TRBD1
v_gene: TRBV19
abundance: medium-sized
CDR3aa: CASSTGTGYEQYF
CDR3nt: TGTGCCAGTAGTACCGGGACAGGCTACGAGCAGTACTTC

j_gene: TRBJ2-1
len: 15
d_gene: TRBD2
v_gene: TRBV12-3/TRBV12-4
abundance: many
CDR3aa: CASRERDYGYNEQFF
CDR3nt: TGTGCCAGCAGGGAAAGGGACTACGGTTACAATGAGCAGTTCTTC